This TCR beta chain emerged from a study of graft-versus-host responses after intestinal transplantation. On the study more broadly: Transplantation in recipients was multivisceral, liver-intestinal, or isolated intestinal.

This CDR3 has 16 amino acids. Germline V gives CDR1 SGHRS, CDR2 YFSETQ. The V segment lost 4 bases and the J segment 0 bases; nucleotides outside the gene matches: 5. TCRdb keeps only in-frame clones here, not all; method: immunoSEQ multiplex PCR. This table holds roughly 110,000 clones, about nine tenths found once. Notes on the study in general: Graft-donor T cell macrochimerism in patients accompanied high graft-versus-host to host-versus-graft clonal ratios in allografts. The study associated peak circulating GvH clone levels with early post-transplant HvG declines.

Worth noting for this clone: No antigen is known for it.

This sample comprised unstimulated CD4+ T cells sorted from spleen or lymph node cells, obtained before transplant. V gene TRBV5-1 combines with J gene TRBJ2-2; TRBD2 matches at 8 bases. This clonotype was obtained from a human donor who was the organ donor for an intestinal transplant. CDR3 in amino acids: CASSLNGGANTGELFF. The CDR3 DNA sequence: TGCGCCAGCAGCCTGAACGGGGGGGCGAACACCGGGGAGCTGTTTTTT.